These 16 T cell receptor beta chains came from one sample sequenced in a study of blood T cell repertoires in COVID-19. Sequenced by immunoSEQ multiplex PCR; TCRdb stores in-frame clones only, minus some. The sample lists approximately 210,000 clones, 82% seen once, with under 3.5% in the top ten. Sequenced material: PBMCs or T cells enriched from blood (not recorded which). These TCRs come from a woman aged 60-70 years who had recovered from COVID-19.

This clone was picked up a small number of times. This chain uses TRBV19 with TRBJ2-2; D call uncertain. This CDR3 is 13 amino acids long. V lost 5 bases, J lost 5 bases, and 9 bases lay in between. The germline V gene has CDR1 LNHDA and CDR2 SQIVND (reference sequence). CDR3 bases: TGTGCCAGTAGTCTTATCGTTACCGGGGAGCTGTTTTTT. Protein sequence: CASSLIVTGELFF.

The V gene is TRBV3-1 (or the pseudogene TRBV3-2), the J gene TRBJ2-7, with D possibly TRBD1 on 5 matching bases. V shed 1 base and J shed 9 bases, with 10 bases lying between them. Germline V gene lookup returns CDR1 LGHDT and CDR2 YNNKEL (reference sequence). There are 12 residues in the CDR3. CDR3 nucleotide sequence: TGTGCCAGCAGCCAAGCTAAGGGGTCGCAGTACTTC. It codes for CASSQAKGSQYF.

The chain employs TRBV18 and TRBJ1-1, with D possibly being TRBD1 (6 bases). Germline CDR1 reads KGHSH; CDR2 reads LQKENI. V lost 3 bases and J 1 base, leaving 12 bases between the germline ends. The CDR3 is made up of 15 amino acids. The CDR3 here is CASSPSQGRNTEAFF. Here the CDR3 DNA reads TGTGCCAGCTCACCCTCACAGGGACGGAACACTGAAGCTTTCTTT. Supplemented by reference TRBV18 and TRBJ1-1, the full variable domain reads NAGVMQNPRHLVRRRGQEARLRCSPMKGHSHVYWYRQLPEEGLKFMVYLQKENIIDESGMPKERFSAEFPKEGPSILRIQQVVRGDSAAYFCASSPSQGRNTEAFFGQGTRLTVV.

The chain joins TRBV7-2 to TRBJ1-3; TRBD1 is a possible D gene (6 bases). V was shortened by 5 bases and J by 4 bases, with 15 bases between the two germline ends. Per germline, CDR1 SGHTA and CDR2 FQGNSA. The CDR3 loop spans 15 amino acids. The CDR3: CASSQGGQFGNTIYF. The CDR3 coding sequence is TGTGCCAGCAGCCAAGGGGGACAATTCGGAAACACCATATATTTT.

The gene calls are TRBV18 and TRBJ2-3; 7 bases match TRBD2. The J segment lost 0 bases and the V segment lost 4 bases, leaving 4 bases of the junction unmatched. The CDR3 consists of 15 residues. From germline, CDR1 is KGHSH and CDR2 LQKENI. The CDR3 spells CASSRAGSSTDTQYF. As DNA, the CDR3 is TGTGCCAGCTCACGAGCGGGGTCTAGCACAGATACGCAGTATTTT. Full variable domain (missing parts from reference TRBV18 and TRBJ2-3): NAGVMQNPRHLVRRRGQEARLRCSPMKGHSHVYWYRQLPEEGLKFMVYLQKENIIDESGMPKERFSAEFPKEGPSILRIQQVVRGDSAAYFCASSRAGSSTDTQYFGPGTRLTVL.

A few counts support this clone. The chain combines TRBV10-2 with TRBJ1-5; D unresolved. Trimming took off 6 bases at V and 5 bases at J, with 11 bases between the two ends. Germline CDR1 reads WSHSY; CDR2 reads SAAADI. This CDR3 comprises 13 residues. In DNA form, the CDR3 reads TGCGCCAGCAGGCGGGGAACGGATCAGCCCCAGCATTTT. Translation: CASRRGTDQPQHF.

J is TRBJ1-1 and V is TRBV7-2; D might be TRBD1 (6 bases). The CDR3 extends over 13 amino acids. The V gene's germline CDR1 is SGHTA and CDR2 FQGNSA. V was clipped by 7 bases and J by 11 bases, with 20 bases between them. In nucleotides, the CDR3 is TGTGCCAGCAAGGAAGGGGGGGCGGATCGTGCTTTCTTT. This codes for CASKEGGADRAFF.

The chain couples TRBV3-1 (or the pseudogene TRBV3-2) to TRBJ2-7; tentatively, D is TRBD1 (6 bases). There are 14 residues in the CDR3. Between the trimmed V and J ends, which lost 6 bases and 0 bases, there was a span of 12 bases. Germline V gives CDR1 LGHDT, CDR2 YNNKEL (reference sequence). The CDR3 sequence is CASSRQVGSYEQYF. The CDR3 DNA reads as TGTGCCAGCAGTCGACAGGTAGGCTCCTACGAGCAGTACTTC.

This clone was seen just once. This chain joins TRBV4-1 and TRBJ2-5; 9 bases match TRBD2. Germline V CDR1 and CDR2: MGHRA, YSYEKL. The CDR3 covers 15 residues. V shed 4 bases and J 4 bases; nucleotides not matched to a gene: 7. CDR3 in amino acids: CASSPPAGGRETQYF. CDR3 DNA: TGCGCCAGCAGCCCCCCGGCGGGAGGGCGAGAGACCCAGTACTTC.

The table lists this clone with a few counts. The rearrangement uses TRBV10-1 and TRBJ1-2; a possible D gene is TRBD1 (5 bases). The germline V gene encodes CDR1 WNHNN and CDR2 SYGVQD (reference sequence). Trimming removed 6 bases at V and 6 bases at J, with 14 bases between. This CDR3 contains 13 residues. The CDR3 nucleotides are TGCGCCAGCAGCCAGGGATATTTTGATGGCTACACCTTC. Protein product: CASSQGYFDGYTF.

This clone is a singleton in its sample. Other DNA sequences in the same sample also yield this CDR3. The V call is TRBV6-5, the J call TRBJ1-2; 7 bases align to TRBD1. The junction had 3 bases not matched to a gene; V was cut back by 6 bases and J by 5 bases. The germline CDR1 and CDR2 sequences are MNHEY and SVGAGI. This CDR3 spans 12 amino acids. DNA for the CDR3: TGTGCCAGCAGACAGGGGCGGTATGGCTACACCTTC. This encodes CASRQGRYGYTF.

This chain joins TRBV10-3 and TRBJ2-7; 7 bases line up with TRBD1. The V and J ends lost 4 bases and 3 bases, in that order; junction bases with no gene match: 6. This CDR3 has 14 amino acids. Germline CDR1 reads ENHRY; CDR2 reads SYGVKD. The DNA for the CDR3 is TGTGCCATCAGTGTAGGCAGGGACAGCTACGAGCAGTACTTC. This gives the protein CAISVGRDSYEQYF.

The gene calls are TRBV5-1 and TRBJ2-5; TRBD1 aligns across 8 bases. The junction had 6 bases not matched to a gene; V was cut back by 0 bases and J by 2 bases. This CDR3 comprises 16 residues. Germline loops: CDR1 SGHRS, CDR2 YFSETQ. CDR3 nucleotides: TGCGCCAGCAGCTTGGATTCCGGGACAGGACAAGAGACCCAGTACTTC. The encoded protein is CASSLDSGTGQETQYF.

The chain links TRBV5-6 to TRBJ2-2, with 8 bases fitting TRBD1. V shed 2 bases and J 4 bases; nucleotides not matched to a gene: 7. This CDR3 is 16 amino acids long. The germline CDR1 and CDR2 sequences are SGHDT and YYEEEE. CDR3 in DNA: TGTGCCAGCAGCTTTGGGACAGGTCAAGGCACCGGGGAGCTGTTTTTT. As protein: CASSFGTGQGTGELFF.

This clone was seen only once. The chain has TRBV7-7 and TRBJ2-3, with D perhaps matching TRBD2 (6 bases). Trimming removed 3 bases at V and 3 bases at J, with 7 bases between. Looked up from germline, CDR1 is SSHAT and CDR2 is FNYEAQ (reference sequence). The CDR3 covers 13 residues. The CDR3: CASSLGGTDTQYF. DNA of the CDR3: TGTGCCAGCAGCTTGGGGGGAACAGATACGCAGTATTTT.

The chain recombines TRBV7-2 with TRBJ1-3, with D perhaps TRBD1 (5 bases). This CDR3 contains 16 residues. The V and J ends lost 5 bases and 0 bases respectively, with 14 bases between them. Germline CDR1 and CDR2: SGHTA and FQGNSA. CDR3 in DNA: TGTGCCAGCAGCATCGACAGAGGAGCCTCTGGAAACACCATATATTTT. Translation: CASSIDRGASGNTIYF.